Included here is one T cell receptor beta chain sequence, with context. Its specificity is unknown. Alpha and beta constant-region primers primed reverse transcription of about 500 ng RNA. Each of the alpha and beta chains got its own library through chain-specific third strand synthesis with indices. Ligation attached cDNA to a 5' RACE adapter that carried a random hexamer and SP2 site. Two random hexamers, added before amplification and joined, formed each molecule's 12-nucleotide barcode. In TCRdb, the 5' RACE reads were re-called with MiXCR into one record per CDR3 protein. In the table there are 19,000 or so distinct CDR3 sequences, approximately 9% of which are singletons. V gave up 5 bases and J gave up 1 base; unmatched junction bases: 7. Germline V gives CDR1 KGHSH, CDR2 LQKENI. The CDR3 loop spans 15 amino acids. Whole blood was used without fractionation, so all unsorted peripheral T cells were included.

The data were taken from a study of HIV-infected patients and healthy controls. Study-level results: No HLA typing of donors was done in this study. HIV-infected repertoires had significantly higher mean Gini indices than controls, possibly reflecting oligoclonality.

This clonotype originated in an adult in good health. The source material was blood. The chain links TRBV18 to TRBJ1-1; 7 nucleotides match TRBD1. The CDR3 spells CASSIGQAANTEAFF. The CDR3 DNA is TGTGCCAGCTCAATCGGACAGGCGGCGAACACTGAAGCTTTCTTT.